One TCR beta chain is described in this entry. Its specificity is unknown. The data are from a study of monozygotic twins with inflammatory bowel disease. Germline V lookup: CDR1 MNHEY, CDR2 SMNVEV (reference sequence). The CDR3 has 14 residues. Study outcomes and limitations: Distinguishing T cell subtypes was not possible. With inverse Simpson as the measure, TCRbeta diversity was lower in IBD patients than in healthy co-twins. Concordance status among twins (concordant versus discordant) showed no link to repertoire similarity, possibly from limited power.

TCRdb re-analyzed the 5' RACE reads; it lists each CDR3 protein once, without DNA. The sample totals some 440,000 distinct CDR3 sequences. The TCR comes from a human donor with ulcerative colitis or Crohn's disease, or a healthy co-twin of an affected twin (not recorded which). The chain recombines TRBV27 with TRBJ2-3; TCRdb outputs TRBD2, but without DNA this stays unchecked. Sequenced input: blood. CDR3 loop: CASKFSGATDTQYF.